This is a list of T cell receptor beta chains from one sample in a study of cytomegalovirus exposure and HLA in healthy donors. Libraries were prepared by immunoSEQ multiplex PCR; TCRdb keeps only in-frame clonotypes and omits some of them. The repertoire holds 75,000 to 90,000 clones, over 75% seen once, with around 15% in the top ten. The source material was PBMCs. The origin of the receptors is a human donor in good health. Both conserved end residues are part of each CDR3. Each record gives: V gene, clone size, D gene, J gene, CDR3 DNA, CDR3 protein. A D gene is named only where the DNA matches it firmly. A row's size may be missing; if present it is once, few, many or a size class.

>TRBV11-2|.|.|TRBJ2-2
TGTGCCAGCAAGGGGACCGGGACACCGAACACCGGGGAGCTGTTTTTT
CASKGTGTPNTGELFF
>TRBV2|.|.|TRBJ2-1
TGTGCCAGCAGTGAAGATCGGGACTCCTACTACAATGAGCAGTTCTTC
CASSEDRDSYYNEQFF
>TRBV6-5|once|TRBD1|TRBJ2-7
TGTGCCAGCAGTAGGGACAGGGGATCCTACGAGCAGTACTTC
CASSRDRGSYEQYF
>TRBV5-4|.|.|TRBJ2-3
TGTGCCAGCAGCGGAGGCTTCGGAGGCACAGATACGCAGTATTTT
CASSGGFGGTDTQYF
>TRBV12-5|.|.|TRBJ1-4
TGTGCTAGTGGTTTGGTCCCCGCAACTAATGAAAAACTGTTTTTT
CASGLVPATNEKLFF
>TRBV6-5|few|.|TRBJ2-7
TGTGCCAGCAGGGGGGGAAACTACGAGCAGTACTTC
CASRGGNYEQYF
>TRBV19|.|TRBD2|TRBJ2-7
TGTGCCAGTAGTAAGGGGGCTAGCGGGGGACTCTACGAGCAGTACTTC
CASSKGASGGLYEQYF
>TRBV28|.|TRBD2|TRBJ2-7
TGTGCCAGCAGTTTAGGGGGGGTTACCTACGAGCAGTACTTC
CASSLGGVTYEQYF
>TRBV10-3|.|.|TRBJ1-1
TGTGCCATCAGTGGGAGGCAAAACACTGAAGCTTTCTTT
CAISGRQNTEAFF
>TRBV19|.|.|TRBJ2-7
TGTGCCAGTAGTATAGCTGGGGGCGAATCCTACGAGCAGTACTTC
CASSIAGGESYEQYF
>TRBV6-1|.|.|TRBJ2-5
TGTGCCAGCAGTGAAGATGTGGGCGGGGCTTTCCTCGGGGAGACCCAGTACTTC
CASSEDVGGAFLGETQYF
>TRBV18|.|.|TRBJ1-5
TGTGCCAGCTCACCTCTCGAGCATTGGGCATATAGCAATCAGCCCCAGCATTTT
CASSPLEHWAYSNQPQHF
>TRBV6-5|.|.|TRBJ1-2
TGTGCCAGCAGTTACTCGACACAGGGAGATGGCTACACCTTC
CASSYSTQGDGYTF
>TRBV4-3|.|TRBD1|TRBJ1-3
TGCGCCAGCAGCCTGACAGGGGGCGACTCTGGAAACACCATATATTTT
CASSLTGGDSGNTIYF
>TRBV19|.|TRBD2|TRBJ2-3
TGTGCCAGTAGGCCCCGGGGGGGCCCTAGCACAGATACGCAGTATTTT
CASRPRGGPSTDTQYF
>TRBV19|.|TRBD1|TRBJ1-5
TGTGCCAGTAGACTGGACAGGGCCGGGGTGGGCAATCAGCCCCAGCATTTT
CASRLDRAGVGNQPQHF
>TRBV5-8|.|.|TRBJ1-5
TGTGCCAGCAGCTTGTTTGGCAGGGGTACGAATCAGCCCCAGCATTTT
CASSLFGRGTNQPQHF
>TRBV6-1|.|TRBD2|TRBJ2-3
TGTGCCAGCAGTCTAGCGGGATCTAGCACAGATACGCAGTATTTT
CASSLAGSSTDTQYF
>TRBV6-5|few|TRBD1|TRBJ1-6
TGTGCCACCCGGGACAGGAAAAATTCACCCCTCCACTTT
CATRDRKNSPLHF
>TRBV11-3|.|TRBD2|TRBJ2-3
TGTGCCAGCAGCTCGGGACTAGCGGGGGGGCGACACACAGATACGCAGTATTTT
CASSSGLAGGRHTDTQYF
>TRBV5-1|.|TRBD1|TRBJ2-2
TGCGCCAGCAGGCCGACAGGGACGAACACCGGGGAGCTGTTTTTT
CASRPTGTNTGELFF
>TRBV7-2|.|TRBD2|TRBJ2-3
TGTGCCAGCAGCTCGCTAGGGACTAGCGGGGGCGTTAGCACAGATACGCAGTATTTT
CASSSLGTSGGVSTDTQYF
>TRBV2|.|.|TRBJ1-1
TGTGCCAGCAACGAGTGGAACACTGAAGCTTTCTTT
CASNEWNTEAFF
>TRBV6-5|.|.|TRBJ2-1
TGTGCCAGCAGAGACGGGTACAATGAGCAGTTCTTC
CASRDGYNEQFF
>TRBV2|.|TRBD1|TRBJ2-5
TGTGCCAGCAGAAGACAGGGTGGGGGAGAGACCCAGTACTTC
CASRRQGGGETQYF
>TRBV7-2|.|TRBD1|TRBJ2-7
TGTGCCAGCAGCTTCCCGGGACAGGGCTACGAGCAGTACTTC
CASSFPGQGYEQYF
>TRBV10-1|few|.|TRBJ2-2
TGCGCCAGCAGTGACTCGAACACCGGGGAGCTGTTTTTT
CASSDSNTGELFF
>TRBV13|.|TRBD1|TRBJ1-2
TGTGCCAGCAGCTCATCTACCGGGACAGGGGGCCTTAGGTATGGCTACACCTTC
CASSSSTGTGGLRYGYTF
>TRBV4-3|few|.|TRBJ1-1
TGCGCCAGCAGCCAAGACTGGGATAGGGGCGCTTTCTTT
CASSQDWDRGAFF
>TRBV15|.|TRBD1|TRBJ1-5
TGTGCCACCAGCAGAGAGGTTTGGTCGGGACAGGGGAAAGTCGGAGCGGTTCAGCCCCAGCATTTT
CATSREVWSGQGKVGAVQPQHF
>TRBV7-2|.|TRBD1|TRBJ1-2
TGTGCCAGCAGCCGGGACAGGGGTGACGGCTACACCTTC
CASSRDRGDGYTF
>TRBV14|.|TRBD2|TRBJ2-3
TGTGCCAGCAGCCAACTCGGACTAGCGGGGGGGCTGGTAGATACGCAGTATTTT
CASSQLGLAGGLVDTQYF
>TRBV4-1|.|.|TRBJ1-5
TGCGCCAGCAGCCAAGATCTAAACCAGCCCCAGCATTTT
CASSQDLNQPQHF
>TRBV7-8|.|.|TRBJ2-5
TGTGCCAGCAGCCAAAGCGCCATGCGGGGCCTCCAAGAGACCCAGTACTTC
CASSQSAMRGLQETQYF
>TRBV19|.|.|TRBJ1-2
TGTGCCAGTCGCGACACATACTATGGCTACACCTTC
CASRDTYYGYTF
>TRBV4-1|.|TRBD1|TRBJ1-4
TGCGCCAGCAGCCAAGTGAGGGGGCCCGTTGATGAAAAACTGTTTTTT
CASSQVRGPVDEKLFF
>TRBV7-9|.|TRBD2|TRBJ2-1
TGTGCCAGCAGCCCCCGGGGGATTCGCGGGGGATACAATGAGCAGTTCTTC
CASSPRGIRGGYNEQFF
>TRBV6-4|few|TRBD1|TRBJ2-3
TGTGCCAGCAGTACGACAGGGTGGGGCACAGATACGCAGTATTTT
CASSTTGWGTDTQYF
>TRBV6-5|.|.|TRBJ1-2
TGTGCCAGCAGCCGAGTCCCGAACTATGGCTACACCTTC
CASSRVPNYGYTF
>TRBV19|.|.|TRBJ1-1
TGTGCCAGTAGTATCGGGGTCCAAATGAACACTGAAGCTTTCTTT
CASSIGVQMNTEAFF
>TRBV18|.|.|TRBJ1-5
TGTGCCAGCTCATCTGGCAATCAGCCCCAGCATTTT
CASSSGNQPQHF
>TRBV19|.|.|TRBJ1-4
TGTGCCAGTAGCAATGGTCCCCAGTTGAAGGAAAAACTGTTTTTT
CASSNGPQLKEKLFF
>TRBV10-2|.|.|TRBJ1-2
TGCGCCAGCAGTGAGAGGGGGGACTATGGCTACCCCTTC
CASSERGDYGYPF
>TRBV18|.|TRBD1|TRBJ2-7
TGTGCCAGCTCACTTGGACAGGCGTCCTACGAGCAGTACTTC
CASSLGQASYEQYF
>TRBV7-9|.|TRBD1|TRBJ2-5
TGTGCCAGCAGCTCGCTCGGACAGGGGTCGGAGACCCAGTACTTC
CASSSLGQGSETQYF